The clone carrying this T cell receptor beta chain was seen more than once but under ten times. Germline trimming cut 6 bases from V and 7 bases from J; bases unmatched to any gene: 3. The CDR3 extends over 13 amino acids. Germline assignment: CDR1 LNHDA and CDR2 SQIVND (reference sequence). The data belong to a study of stem cell transplantation in POMP-related autoinflammatory disease. PRAID featured prominent immunodeficiency. Profiled with immunoSEQ multiplex PCR; TCRdb holds only in-frame clones, not every one. The table records more than 20,000 clones, around four fifths of them present only once.

The receptor's source is a human donor with POMP-related autoinflammation and immune dysregulation (PRAID). This rearrangement joins TRBV19 to TRBJ1-5; 10 positions agree with TRBD1. This specimen was CD4+ T cells from PBMCs, taken before stem cell transplantation. The CDR3 loop reads CASSRTGGQPQHF. In DNA form, the CDR3 reads TGTGCCAGTAGCCGGACAGGGGGGCAGCCCCAGCATTTT.